This T cell receptor beta chain was captured by sequencing in a study of CD8 T cells in ankylosing spondylitis. Quantitative 5'-RACE with molecular barcodes was used to make the TCR beta libraries. TCRdb reprocessed the 5' RACE reads via MiXCR and lists one record per CDR3 protein. The sample yields 300,000 to 350,000 distinct CDR3 sequences, roughly 14% seen once. This CDR3 is 13 amino acids long. Per germline, CDR1 MNHEY and CDR2 SVGEGT. With 4 bases removed from V and 1 base from J, the gap between germline ends came to 7 bases. In its sample, this clonotype was seen a few times. The antigen remains undetermined. Points from the study as a whole: Past research had described some motif variants in reactive arthritis synovial fluid and blood.

The chain is built from TRBV6-2 or TRBV6-3 and TRBJ1-1; D gene unclear. Sequencing was carried out using blood, either unsorted or a sorted T cell fraction (not recorded which). The receptor was isolated from a male donor with ankylosing spondylitis or in good health (not recorded which). This CDR3 reads CASSSGWNTEAFF. The CDR3 DNA follows: TGTGCCAGCAGTTCAGGATGGAACACTGAAGCTTTCTTT.